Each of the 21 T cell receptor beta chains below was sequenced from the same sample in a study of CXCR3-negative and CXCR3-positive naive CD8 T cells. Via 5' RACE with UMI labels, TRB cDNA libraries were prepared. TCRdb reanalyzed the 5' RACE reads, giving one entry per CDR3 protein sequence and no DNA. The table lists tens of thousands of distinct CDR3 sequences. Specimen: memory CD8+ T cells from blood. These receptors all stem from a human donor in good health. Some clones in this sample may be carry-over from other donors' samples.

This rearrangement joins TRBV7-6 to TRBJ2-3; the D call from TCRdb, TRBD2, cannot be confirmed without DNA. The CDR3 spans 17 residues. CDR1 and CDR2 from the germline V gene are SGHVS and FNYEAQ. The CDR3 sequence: CASSLGIWTSLKDTQYF.

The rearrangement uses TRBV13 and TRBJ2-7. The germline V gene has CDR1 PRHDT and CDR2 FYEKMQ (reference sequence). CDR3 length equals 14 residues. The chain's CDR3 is CASSFEGSSYEQYF.

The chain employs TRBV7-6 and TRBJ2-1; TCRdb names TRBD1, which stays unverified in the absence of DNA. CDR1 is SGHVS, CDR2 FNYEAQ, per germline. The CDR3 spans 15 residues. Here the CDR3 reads CASSSSPGPANEQFF.

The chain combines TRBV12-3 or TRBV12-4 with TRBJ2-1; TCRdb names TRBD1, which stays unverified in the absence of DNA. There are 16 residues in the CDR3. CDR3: CASSKTGVWVPWEQFF.

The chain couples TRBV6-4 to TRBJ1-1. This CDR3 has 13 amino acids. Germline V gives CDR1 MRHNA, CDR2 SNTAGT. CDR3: CASSDRQNTEAFF.

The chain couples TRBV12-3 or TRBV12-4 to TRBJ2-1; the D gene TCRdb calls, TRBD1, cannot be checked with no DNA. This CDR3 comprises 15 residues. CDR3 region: CASSFLEGGLNEQFF.

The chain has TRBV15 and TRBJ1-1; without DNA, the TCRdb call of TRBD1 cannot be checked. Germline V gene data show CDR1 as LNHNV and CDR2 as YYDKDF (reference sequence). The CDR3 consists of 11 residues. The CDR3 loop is CATRGHRDAFF.

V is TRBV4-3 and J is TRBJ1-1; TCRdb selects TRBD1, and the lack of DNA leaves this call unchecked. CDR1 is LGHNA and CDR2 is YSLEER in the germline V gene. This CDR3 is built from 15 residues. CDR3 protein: CASSQGRTANTEAFF.

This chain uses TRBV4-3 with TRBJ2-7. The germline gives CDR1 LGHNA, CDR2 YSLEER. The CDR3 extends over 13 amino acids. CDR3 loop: CASSQDLSYEQYF.

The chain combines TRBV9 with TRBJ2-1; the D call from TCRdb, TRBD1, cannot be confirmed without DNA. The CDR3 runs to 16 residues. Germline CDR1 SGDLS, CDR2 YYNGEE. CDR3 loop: CASSVQGRGLYNKQFF.

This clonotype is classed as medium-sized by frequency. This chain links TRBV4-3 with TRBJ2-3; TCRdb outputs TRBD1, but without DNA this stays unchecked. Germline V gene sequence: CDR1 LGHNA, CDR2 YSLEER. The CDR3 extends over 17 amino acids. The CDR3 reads CASSQDGDASGFDVQYF.

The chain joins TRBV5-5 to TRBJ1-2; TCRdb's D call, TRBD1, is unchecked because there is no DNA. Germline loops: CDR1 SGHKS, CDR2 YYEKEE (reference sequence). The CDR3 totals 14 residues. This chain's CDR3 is CASSPGQGYDGYTF.

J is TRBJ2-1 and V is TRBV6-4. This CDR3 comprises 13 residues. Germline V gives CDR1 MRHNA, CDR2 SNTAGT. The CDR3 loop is CASSDSSYNEQFF.

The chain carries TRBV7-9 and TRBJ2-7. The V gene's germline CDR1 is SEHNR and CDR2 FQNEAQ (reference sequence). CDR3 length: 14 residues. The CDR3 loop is CASSPAWESYEQYF.

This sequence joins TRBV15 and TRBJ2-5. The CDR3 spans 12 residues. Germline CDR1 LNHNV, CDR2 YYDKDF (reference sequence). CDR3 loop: CATRSLGETQYF.

Here the CDR3 reads CASSHGWAKDNEQFF. The chain is built from TRBV14 and TRBJ2-1. The germline V gene has CDR1 SGHDN and CDR2 FVKESK. CDR3 length: 15 amino acids.

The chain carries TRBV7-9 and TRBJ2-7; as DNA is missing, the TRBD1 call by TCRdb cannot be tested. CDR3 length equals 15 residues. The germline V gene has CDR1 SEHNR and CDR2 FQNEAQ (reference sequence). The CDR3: CASSFRQGLSYEQYF.

This CDR3 is CASSLTTEQFF. The chain carries TRBV7-9 and TRBJ2-1. The CDR3 runs 11 residues. Germline V lookup: CDR1 SEHNR, CDR2 FQNEAQ (reference sequence).

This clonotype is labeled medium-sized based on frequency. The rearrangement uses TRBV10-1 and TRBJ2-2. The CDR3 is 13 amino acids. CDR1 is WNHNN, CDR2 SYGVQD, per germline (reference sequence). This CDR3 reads CASSESETGELFF.

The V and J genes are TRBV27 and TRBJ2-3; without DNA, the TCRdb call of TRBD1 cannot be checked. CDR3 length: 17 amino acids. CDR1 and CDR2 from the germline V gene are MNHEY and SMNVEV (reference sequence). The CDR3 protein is CASSLGTPDGQGRPQYF.

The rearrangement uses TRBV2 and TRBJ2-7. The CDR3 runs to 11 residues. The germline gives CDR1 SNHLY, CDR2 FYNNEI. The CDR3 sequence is CASGGAYEQYF.